Given below is one T cell receptor (beta chain) in context. Its target is unknown. Measured with immunoSEQ multiplex PCR; TCRdb has only the in-frame clones, and not every one. This sample has fewer than 9,000 clones, with more than 70% found just once. The entry originates in a study of immune evolution from preneoplasia to lung adenocarcinoma. Notes on the study in general: Later-stage lesions seemingly showed higher T cell density and diversity than normal lung. Top clone frequencies peaked in normal lung, apparently declining through invasive adenocarcinoma.

CDR3 length: 13 amino acids. Trimming took 4 bases from V and 10 from J; bases not matched to a gene: 6. Looked up from germline, CDR1 is SGHRS and CDR2 is YFSETQ. This chain joins TRBV5-1 and TRBJ1-1; TRBD1 matches 11 bases. This clonotype originated in a person between 65 and 79 years old with lung adenocarcinoma. Sequencing was performed on FFPE adjacent normal lung tissue. CDR3 sequence: CASSTGQGALAFF. The DNA of the CDR3 is TGCGCCAGCAGCACAGGACAGGGGGCTCTAGCTTTCTTT.